This T cell receptor (beta chain) was found in a study of T cell changes during pregnancy in multiple sclerosis. Here immunoSEQ multiplex PCR was the method, and the copy in TCRdb shows in-frame clones only, minus some. The sample holds about 100,000 clones, 92% seen once. V trimming: 3 bases; J trimming: 5 bases; junction bases outside the gene matches: 6. Germline lookup yields CDR1 MGHRA and CDR2 YSYEKL. The CDR3 spans 14 residues. V usage is TRBV4-1 and J usage is TRBJ1-1; 7 nucleotides line up with TRBD1. This sequence originates from a female donor with multiple sclerosis, enrolled in a pregnancy study. Specimen: peripheral blood, collected after pregnancy. CDR3 in amino acids: CASSHGTGETEAFF. CDR3 sequence (DNA): TGCGCCAGCAGCCATGGTACAGGGGAGACTGAAGCTTTCTTT.